These 3 T cell receptor beta chains were all obtained from the same sample, sequenced in a study of T cells in Graves' hyperthyroidism and ophthalmopathy. TCR beta CDR3 regions were amplified from RNA transcripts. HTBI primers were used for first-round RT-PCR of the TCR CDR3. Each CDR3 protein gets one entry after TCRdb re-called the multiplex PCR reads with MiXCR. The table shows 550,000 to 800,000 distinct CDR3 sequences, with about 16% occurring only once. The source material was blood. Receptor source: a man between 18 and 29 years old with Graves' hyperthyroidism.

This clonotype was seen a handful of times. CDR3 region: CASSREASPLDEQFF. The CDR3 DNA is TGTGCCAGCAGCAGAGAGGCTTCTCCTTTGGATGAGCAGTTCTTC. The J gene is TRBJ2-1, the V gene TRBV7-9; no clear D gene. This CDR3 region has 15 residues. V lost 5 bases and J 8 bases, leaving 19 bases between the germline ends. Per the germline V gene, CDR1 is SEHNR and CDR2 is FQNEAQ (reference sequence).

The sample holds a few counts of this clonotype. V is TRBV20-1 and J is TRBJ2-3; D not certain. The germline gives CDR1 DFQATT, CDR2 SNEGSKA (reference sequence). The CDR3 has 13 residues. The V gene lost 0 bases and the J gene lost 1 base, with 5 bases spanning the gap. The CDR3 nucleotides read TGCAGTGCTAGAGATGAGGGCACAGATACGCAGTATTTT. It specifies CSARDEGTDTQYF.

V usage is TRBV14 and J usage is TRBJ2-7, with TRBD2 identical over 11 bases. Unmatched junction bases numbered 12, after V lost 4 bases and J lost 4 bases. This CDR3 is 17 amino acids long. The germline CDR1 and CDR2 sequences are SGHDN and FVKESK. The chain's CDR3 is CASSPRGASGRWYEQYF. The CDR3 bases are TGTGCCAGCAGCCCGAGGGGAGCTAGCGGGAGGTGGTACGAGCAGTACTTC. The full variable domain, completed using reference TRBV14 and TRBJ2-7, is EAGVTQFPSHSVIEKGQTVTLRCDPISGHDNLYWYRRVMGKEIKFLLHFVKESKQDESGMPNNRFLAERTGGTYSTLKVQPAELEDSGVYFCASSPRGASGRWYEQYFGPGTRLTVT.